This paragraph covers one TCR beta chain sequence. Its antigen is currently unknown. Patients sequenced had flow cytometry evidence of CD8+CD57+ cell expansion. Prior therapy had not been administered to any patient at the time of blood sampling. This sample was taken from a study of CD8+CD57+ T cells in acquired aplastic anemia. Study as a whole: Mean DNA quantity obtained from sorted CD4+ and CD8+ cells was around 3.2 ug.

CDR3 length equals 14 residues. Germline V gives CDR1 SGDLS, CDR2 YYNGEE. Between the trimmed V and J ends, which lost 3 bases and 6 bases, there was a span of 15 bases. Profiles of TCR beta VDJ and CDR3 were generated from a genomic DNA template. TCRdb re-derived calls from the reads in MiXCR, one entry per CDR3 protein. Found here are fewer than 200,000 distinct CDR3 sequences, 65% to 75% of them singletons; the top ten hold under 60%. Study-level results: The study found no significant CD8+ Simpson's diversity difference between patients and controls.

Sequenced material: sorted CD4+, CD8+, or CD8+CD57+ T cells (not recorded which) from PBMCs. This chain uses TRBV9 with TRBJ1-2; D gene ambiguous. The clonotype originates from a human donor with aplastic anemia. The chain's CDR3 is CASSDLGRRDGYTF. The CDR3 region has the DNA TGTGCCAGCAGCGACCTTGGACGGCGGGATGGCTACACCTTC.